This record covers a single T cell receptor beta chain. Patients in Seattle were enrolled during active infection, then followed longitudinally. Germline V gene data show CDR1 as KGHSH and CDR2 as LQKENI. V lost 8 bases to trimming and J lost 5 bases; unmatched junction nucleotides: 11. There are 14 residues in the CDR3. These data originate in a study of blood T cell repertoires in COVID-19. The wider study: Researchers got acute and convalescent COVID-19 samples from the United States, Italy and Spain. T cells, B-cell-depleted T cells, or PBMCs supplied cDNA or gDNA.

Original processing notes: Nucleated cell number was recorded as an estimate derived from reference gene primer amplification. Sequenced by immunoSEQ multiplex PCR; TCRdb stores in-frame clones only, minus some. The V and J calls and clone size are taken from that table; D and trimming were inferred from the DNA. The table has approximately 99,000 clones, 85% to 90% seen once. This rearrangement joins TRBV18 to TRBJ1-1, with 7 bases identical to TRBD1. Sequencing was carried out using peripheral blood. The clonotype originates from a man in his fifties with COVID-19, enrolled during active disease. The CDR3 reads CASGRTGTETEAFF. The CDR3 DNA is TGTGCCAGCGGGCGGACAGGCACGGAAACTGAAGCTTTCTTT.